Each of the 20 T cell receptor beta chains below was sequenced from the same sample in a study of Ad26.COV2.S vaccination and SARS-CoV-2 variants. Libraries were prepared by immunoSEQ multiplex PCR; TCRdb keeps only in-frame clonotypes and omits some of them. The sample has 430,000 or so clones, about nine tenths seen once; the top ten hold 12%. As for treatment: some 20 received Ad26.COV2.S at low or high dose, single or two shots; roughly five received placebo; per-sample allocation not given. Material that was analyzed had been drawn on day 63 after the first vaccine or placebo injection. The sample here was peripheral blood, taken in a trial of Ad26.COV2.S vaccine versus placebo. The source of these receptors is a person between 18 and 65 years old who received the Ad26.COV2.S COVID-19 vaccine or a placebo.

V gene TRBV18 combines with J gene TRBJ1-1; D possibly corresponds to TRBD1 (5 bases). Trimming pared 2 bases from V and 0 bases from J, leaving 7 bases between. Germline-derived CDR1 and CDR2 are KGHSH and LQKENI. The CDR3 runs 14 residues. The DNA of the CDR3 is TGTGCCAGCTCACCAGACAGACTGAACACTGAAGCTTTCTTT. Translation: CASSPDRLNTEAFF.

The chain combines TRBV9 with TRBJ1-1; D remains unclear. This CDR3 is 14 amino acids long. V was pared by 0 bases and J by 4 bases, with 10 bases between. Germline V gives CDR1 SGDLS, CDR2 YYNGEE. As DNA, the CDR3 is TGTGCCAGCAGCGTAGGGACGTTGAGCACTGAAGCTTTCTTT. Protein product: CASSVGTLSTEAFF.

This chain uses TRBV11-2 with TRBJ1-1, with a tentative D call TRBD1 (6 bases). V was trimmed by 3 bases and J by 0 bases, leaving 8 bases between them. The V gene's germline CDR1 is SGHAT and CDR2 FQNNGV. The length of the CDR3 is 14 residues. This chain's CDR3 is CASSLGGLNTEAFF. CDR3 nucleotides: TGTGCCAGCAGCTTGGGGGGGCTGAACACTGAAGCTTTCTTT.

V gene TRBV5-5 combines with J gene TRBJ2-7; 7 nucleotides agree with TRBD2. Trimming removed 2 bases from V and 5 bases from J; junction bases left unmatched: 7. Germline-derived CDR1 and CDR2 are SGHKS and YYEKEE (reference sequence). The CDR3 totals 14 residues. The CDR3 nucleotides read TGTGCCAGCAGCTTAGAAGCGGGACGCAACGAGCAGTACTTC. It codes for CASSLEAGRNEQYF.

This clone was detected once. This chain connects TRBV9 to TRBJ2-3, with D tentatively TRBD2 (6 bases). V lost 0 bases, J lost 4 bases, and 9 bases lay in between. Germline CDR1 is SGDLS and CDR2 is YYNGEE. The CDR3 has 14 amino acids. DNA for the CDR3: TGTGCCAGCAGCGTAGGCGGGACCGCAGATACGCAGTATTTT. Protein sequence: CASSVGGTADTQYF.

This clone was seen only a few times. The V call is TRBV28, the J call TRBJ2-7; no clear D gene. This CDR3 is built from 13 residues. Per germline, CDR1 MDHEN and CDR2 SYDVKM. Trimming left V 6 bases short and J 3 bases short, with 12 bases between. As DNA, the CDR3 is TGTGCCAGCAGAAACTCGGTTAACTACGAGCAGTACTTC. It specifies CASRNSVNYEQYF.

Remarks on this clone: Other DNA sequences in this specimen translate into the identical CDR3. The chain recombines TRBV19 with TRBJ1-1; 8 nucleotides match TRBD1. The CDR3 runs to 14 residues. After removal of 3 bases from V and 5 bases from J, the junction contained 5 bases not matched to a gene. Germline loops: CDR1 LNHDA, CDR2 SQIVND (reference sequence). CDR3 bases: TGTGCCAGTAGTATTCAGGGGGCGAGTACTGAAGCTTTCTTT. It is translated as CASSIQGASTEAFF.

The CDR3 DNA reads TGCGCCAGCAGTCCGATCGAGGGAGATACGCAGTATTTT. It yields the protein CASSPIEGDTQYF. The chain links TRBV4-3 to TRBJ2-3; maybe TRBD2 (5 bases). The CDR3 has 13 residues. The V and J ends lost 6 bases and 5 bases respectively, with 12 bases between them. Germline assignment: CDR1 LGHNA and CDR2 YSLEER.

The rearrangement joins TRBV4-1 to TRBJ2-1, with D possibly TRBD2 on 5 matching bases. Germline V CDR1 and CDR2: MGHRA, YSYEKL. This CDR3 is 16 amino acids long. Trimming pared 3 bases from V and 0 bases from J, leaving 12 bases between. The chain's CDR3 is CASSHPAESSYNEQFF. CDR3 nucleotides: TGCGCCAGCAGCCACCCAGCGGAGAGCTCCTACAATGAGCAGTTCTTC.

This chain joins TRBV10-3 and TRBJ2-1; TRBD2 agrees at 9 bases. Germline CDR1 is ENHRY and CDR2 is SYGVKD. J gave up 9 bases and V 4 bases, and 10 bases lay outside the gene matches. The CDR3 is 15 amino acids. CDR3 in DNA: TGTGCCATCAGTGTGACTAAGCGGGAGGTCGGTGAGCAGTTCTTC. Translation gives CAISVTKREVGEQFF.

The chain is built from TRBV27 and TRBJ1-2, with D possibly matching TRBD1 (5 bases). Trimming removed 7 bases from V and 3 bases from J, with 18 bases in between. The CDR3 sequence is 15 residues long. Germline CDR1 is MNHEY and CDR2 is SMNVEV (reference sequence). DNA of the CDR3: TGTGCCAGCAACCCTGGTAGGGGTCTCGACTATGGCTACACCTTC. Translation: CASNPGRGLDYGYTF.

The chain employs TRBV6-2 or TRBV6-3 and TRBJ2-1, with D maybe TRBD2 (6 bases). CDR1 and CDR2 (germline): MNHEY, SVGEGT. The CDR3 totals 14 residues. V shed 0 bases and J shed 10 bases, with 13 bases lying between them. CDR3 sequence (DNA): TGTGCCAGCAGTTACTCACTAGCCAGAGGCGAGCAGTTCTTC. Its protein is CASSYSLARGEQFF.

This clone was observed a few times. The gene calls are TRBV21-1 and TRBJ2-2. TRBV21-1 is given as a pseudogene. The CDR3 covers 17 residues. The CDR3 coding sequence is TGTGCCAGCAGCAATTACCCGGGACGGAGGAACACCGGGGAGCTGTTTTTT. It encodes CASSNYPGRRNTGELFF.

This chain joins TRBV20-1 and TRBJ2-2, with TRBD2 identical over 11 bases. This CDR3 comprises 18 residues. Trimming cost V 3 bases and J 3 bases; bases outside gene matches: 12. CDR1 and CDR2 (germline): DFQATT, SNEGSKA (reference sequence). The DNA for the CDR3 is TGCAGTGCTAGTCTGTTCCCTAGCGGGAGGCCCGACACCGGGGAGCTGTTTTTT. This codes for CSASLFPSGRPDTGELFF.

The V and J genes are TRBV28 and TRBJ1-6; D is ambiguous. The germline V and J ends were trimmed by 4 bases and 0 bases, with 16 bases remaining between them. This CDR3 has 18 amino acids. Germline assignment: CDR1 MDHEN and CDR2 SYDVKM. CDR3 nucleotides: TGTGCCAGCAGTTCCGGGGAGCAGACCAGCTCCTATAATTCACCCCTCCACTTT. It encodes CASSSGEQTSSYNSPLHF.

V and J are TRBV28 and TRBJ1-1; TRBD1 might be the D (6 bases). V was trimmed by 5 bases and J by 11 bases, leaving 9 bases between them. Germline CDR1 is MDHEN and CDR2 is SYDVKM. The CDR3 is 10 residues long. As DNA, the CDR3 is TGTGCCAGCAGTGGGGGCAGGGCTTTCTTT. Protein sequence: CASSGGRAFF.

This clone was detected once. J is TRBJ2-7 and V is TRBV19; 9 bases line up with TRBD1. Germline loops: CDR1 LNHDA, CDR2 SQIVND (reference sequence). The CDR3 sequence is 14 residues long. Trimming cost V 9 bases and J 4 bases; bases outside gene matches: 10. CDR3 in amino acids: CASSPGQGQYEQYF. The CDR3, as DNA: TGTGCCAGCTCTCCGGGACAGGGACAGTACGAGCAGTACTTC.

For the CDR3, the DNA is TGTGCCAGTAGCGGGACAGATCCTTTACTACGGGAGCAGTACTTC. Amino acid sequence: CASSGTDPLLREQYF. This chain joins TRBV19 and TRBJ2-7; 7 bases map to TRBD1. Germline loops: CDR1 LNHDA, CDR2 SQIVND (reference sequence). CDR3 length: 15 amino acids. Trimming removed 6 bases from V and 7 bases from J; junction bases left unmatched: 15.

The chain recombines TRBV29-1 with TRBJ2-7; the match to TRBD1 covers 12 bases. The germline V gene encodes CDR1 SQVTM and CDR2 ANQGSEA. Unmatched junction bases numbered 6, after V lost 6 bases and J lost 6 bases. The CDR3 runs 13 residues. CDR3 DNA: TGCAGCGTGCCGGGACAGGGGGCTGCCGAGCAGTACTTC. This gives the protein CSVPGQGAAEQYF.

The chain combines TRBV27 with TRBJ2-7; 10 nucleotides line up with TRBD2. Looked up from germline, CDR1 is MNHEY and CDR2 is SMNVEV (reference sequence). The CDR3 is made up of 14 amino acids. V lost 6 bases to trimming and J lost 7 bases; unmatched junction nucleotides: 9. For the CDR3, the DNA is TGTGCCAGCAGAAGGCTAGCGGGAGTACGAGAGCAGTACTTC. This codes for CASRRLAGVREQYF.